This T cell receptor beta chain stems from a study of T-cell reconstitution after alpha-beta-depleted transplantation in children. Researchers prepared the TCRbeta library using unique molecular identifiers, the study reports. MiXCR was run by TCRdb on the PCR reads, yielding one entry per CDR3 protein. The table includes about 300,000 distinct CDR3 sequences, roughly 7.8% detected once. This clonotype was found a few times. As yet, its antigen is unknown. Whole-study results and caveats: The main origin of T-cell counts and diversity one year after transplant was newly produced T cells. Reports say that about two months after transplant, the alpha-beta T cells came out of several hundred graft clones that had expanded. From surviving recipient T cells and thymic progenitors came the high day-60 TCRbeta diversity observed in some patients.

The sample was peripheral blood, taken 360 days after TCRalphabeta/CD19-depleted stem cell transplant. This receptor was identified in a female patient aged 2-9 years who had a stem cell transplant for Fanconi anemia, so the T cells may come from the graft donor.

The DNA for the CDR3 is TGTGCCAGCAGCTTGTCAATGAGGGAGCAGTACGTC. This translates into CASSLSMREQYV. The rearrangement uses TRBV5-6 and TRBJ2-7; D not certain. The CDR3 runs to 12 residues. The V gene's germline CDR1 is SGHDT and CDR2 YYEEEE. V lost 1 base and J 7 bases, leaving 9 bases between the germline ends.